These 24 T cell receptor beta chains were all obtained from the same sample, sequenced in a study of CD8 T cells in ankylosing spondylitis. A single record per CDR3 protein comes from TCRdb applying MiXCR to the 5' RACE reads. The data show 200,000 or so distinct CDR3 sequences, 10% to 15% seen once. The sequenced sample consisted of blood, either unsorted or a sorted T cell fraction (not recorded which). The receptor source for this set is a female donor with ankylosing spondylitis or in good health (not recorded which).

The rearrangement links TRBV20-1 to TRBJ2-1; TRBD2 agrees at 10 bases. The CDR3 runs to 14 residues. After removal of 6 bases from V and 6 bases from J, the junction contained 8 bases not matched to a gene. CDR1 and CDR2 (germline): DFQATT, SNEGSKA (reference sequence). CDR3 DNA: TGCAGTGCCCCCGGACTAGCGGACTTCAATGAGCAGTTCTTC. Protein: CSAPGLADFNEQFF.

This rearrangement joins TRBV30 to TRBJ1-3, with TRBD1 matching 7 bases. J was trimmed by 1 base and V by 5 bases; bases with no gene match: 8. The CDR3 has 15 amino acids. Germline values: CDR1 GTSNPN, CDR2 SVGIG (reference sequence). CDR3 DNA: TGTGCCTGGTTAAACAGGGGACAATCTGGAAACACCATATATTTT. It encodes CAWLNRGQSGNTIYF.

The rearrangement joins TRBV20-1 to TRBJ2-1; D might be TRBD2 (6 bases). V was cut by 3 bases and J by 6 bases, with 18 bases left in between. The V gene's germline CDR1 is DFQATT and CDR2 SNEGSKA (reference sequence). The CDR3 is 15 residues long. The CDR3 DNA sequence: TGCAGTGCTAGGGGGGAGGTAGCTCGAGGCAATGAGCAGTTCTTC. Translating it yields CSARGEVARGNEQFF.

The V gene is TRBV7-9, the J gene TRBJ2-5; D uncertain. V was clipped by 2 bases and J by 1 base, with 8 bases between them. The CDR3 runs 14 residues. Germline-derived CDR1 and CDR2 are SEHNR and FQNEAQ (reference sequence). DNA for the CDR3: TGTGCCAGCAGCTTATATGAGTTCCAAGAGACCCAGTACTTC. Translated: CASSLYEFQETQYF.

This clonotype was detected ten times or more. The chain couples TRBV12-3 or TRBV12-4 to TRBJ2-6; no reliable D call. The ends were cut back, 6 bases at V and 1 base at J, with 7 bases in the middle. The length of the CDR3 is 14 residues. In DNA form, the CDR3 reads TGTGCCAGCAGCCCCCCTTCTGGGGCCAACGTCCTGACTTTC. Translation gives CASSPPSGANVLTF.

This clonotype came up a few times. DNA of the CDR3: TGTGCCACCGCTATTAGACACGGGAATGAGCAGTTCTTC. It yields the protein CATAIRHGNEQFF. The chain has TRBV6-1 and TRBJ2-1; no firm D call. Trimming took 10 bases from V and 7 from J, leaving 17 bases between them. The CDR3 has 13 amino acids. Germline V CDR1 and CDR2: MNHNS, SASEGT.

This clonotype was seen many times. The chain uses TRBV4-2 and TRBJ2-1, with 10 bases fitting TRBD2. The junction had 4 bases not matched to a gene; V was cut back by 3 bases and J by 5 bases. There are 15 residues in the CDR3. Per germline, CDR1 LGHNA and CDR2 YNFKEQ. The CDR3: CASSHQAGGNNEQFF. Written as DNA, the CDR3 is TGTGCCAGCAGCCATCAAGCGGGAGGGAACAATGAGCAGTTCTTC.

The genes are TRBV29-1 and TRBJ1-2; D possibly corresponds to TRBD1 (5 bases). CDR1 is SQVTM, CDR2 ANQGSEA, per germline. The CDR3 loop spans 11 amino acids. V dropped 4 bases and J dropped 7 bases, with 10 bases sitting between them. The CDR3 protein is CSVVEGPGYTF. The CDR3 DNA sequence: TGCAGCGTTGTGGAGGGGCCTGGCTACACCTTC.

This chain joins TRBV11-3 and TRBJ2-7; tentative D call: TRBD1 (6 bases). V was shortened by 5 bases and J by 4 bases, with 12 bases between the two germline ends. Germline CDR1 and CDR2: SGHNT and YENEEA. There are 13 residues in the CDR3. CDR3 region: CASSLRTAYEQYF. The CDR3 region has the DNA TGTGCCAGCAGCCTAAGGACAGCTTACGAGCAGTACTTC.

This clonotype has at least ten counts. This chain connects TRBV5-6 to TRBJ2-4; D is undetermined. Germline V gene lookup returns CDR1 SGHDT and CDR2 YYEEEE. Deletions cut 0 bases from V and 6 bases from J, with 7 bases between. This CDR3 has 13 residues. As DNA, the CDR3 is TGTGCCAGCAGCTTGGCCGAGATAAACATTCAGTACTTC. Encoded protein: CASSLAEINIQYF. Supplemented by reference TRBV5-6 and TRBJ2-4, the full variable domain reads DAGVTQSPTHLIKTRGQQVTLRCSPKSGHDTVSWYQQALGQGPQFIFQYYEEEERQRGNFPDRFSGHQFPNYSSELNVNALLLGDSALYLCASSLAEINIQYFGAGTRLSVL.

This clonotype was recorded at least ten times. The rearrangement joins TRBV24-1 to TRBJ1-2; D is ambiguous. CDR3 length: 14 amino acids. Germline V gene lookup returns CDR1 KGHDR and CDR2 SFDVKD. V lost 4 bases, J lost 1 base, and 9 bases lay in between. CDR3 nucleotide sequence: TGTGCCACCAGTGACCGAGGCGGTAACTATGGCTACACCTTC. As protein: CATSDRGGNYGYTF.

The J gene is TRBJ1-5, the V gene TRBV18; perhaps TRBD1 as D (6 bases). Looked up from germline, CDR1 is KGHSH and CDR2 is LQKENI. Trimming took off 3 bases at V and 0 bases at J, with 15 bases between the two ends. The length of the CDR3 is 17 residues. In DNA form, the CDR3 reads TGTGCCAGCTCACCCAGCACAGGGACGTATAGCAATCAGCCCCAGCATTTT. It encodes CASSPSTGTYSNQPQHF.

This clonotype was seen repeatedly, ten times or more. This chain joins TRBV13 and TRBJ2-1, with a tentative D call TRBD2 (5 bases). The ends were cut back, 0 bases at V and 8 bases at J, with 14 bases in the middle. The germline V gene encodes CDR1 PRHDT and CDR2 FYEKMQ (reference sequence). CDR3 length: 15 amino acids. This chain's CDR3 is CASSLGRTLTDEQFF. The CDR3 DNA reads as TGTGCCAGCAGCTTAGGCCGGACTCTTACCGATGAGCAGTTCTTC. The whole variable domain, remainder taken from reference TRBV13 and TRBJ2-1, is AAGVIQSPRHLIKEKRETATLKCYPIPRHDTVYWYQQGPGQDPQFLISFYEKMQSDKGSIPDRFSAQQFSDYHSELNMSSLELGDSALYFCASSLGRTLTDEQFFGPGTRLTVL.

Written as DNA, the CDR3 is TGTGCCAGCAGCCAAGAAGTGGGTCCAGCGAATGAGCAGTTCTTC. Translation: CASSQEVGPANEQFF. V gene TRBV14 combines with J gene TRBJ2-1; D is unclear. The CDR3 extends over 15 amino acids. The V gene lost 0 bases and the J gene lost 7 bases, with 13 bases spanning the gap. Germline V CDR1 and CDR2: SGHDN, FVKESK.

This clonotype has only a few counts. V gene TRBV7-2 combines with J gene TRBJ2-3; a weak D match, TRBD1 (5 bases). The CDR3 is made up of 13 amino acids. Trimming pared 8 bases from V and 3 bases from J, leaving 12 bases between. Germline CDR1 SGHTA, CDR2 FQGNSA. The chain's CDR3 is CASGAADTDTQYF. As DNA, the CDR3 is TGTGCCAGCGGGGCTGCCGATACAGATACGCAGTATTTT.

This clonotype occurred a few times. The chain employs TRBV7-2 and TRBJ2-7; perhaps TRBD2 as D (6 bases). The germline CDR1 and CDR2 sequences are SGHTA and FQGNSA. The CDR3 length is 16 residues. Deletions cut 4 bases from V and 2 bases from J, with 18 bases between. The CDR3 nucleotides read TGTGCCAGCAGCTCAGAAGGATTGGGACTTCCCTACGAGCAGTACTTC. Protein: CASSSEGLGLPYEQYF. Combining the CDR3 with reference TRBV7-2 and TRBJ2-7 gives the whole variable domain GAGVSQSPSNKVTEKGKDVELRCDPISGHTALYWYRQSLGQGLEFLIYFQGNSAPDKSGLPSDRFSAERTGGSVSTLTIQRTQQEDSAVYLCASSSEGLGLPYEQYFGPGTRLTVT.

The CDR3 sequence is CASSGTSGVTQYF. CDR3 nucleotide sequence: TGTGCCAGCAGCGGGACTAGCGGGGTGACGCAGTATTTT. The chain links TRBV6-2 or TRBV6-3 to TRBJ2-3; the match to TRBD2 covers 13 bases. CDR3 length: 13 amino acids. Per the germline V gene, CDR1 is MNHEY and CDR2 is SVGEGT. V lost 6 bases and J lost 9; bases outside the gene matches: 3.

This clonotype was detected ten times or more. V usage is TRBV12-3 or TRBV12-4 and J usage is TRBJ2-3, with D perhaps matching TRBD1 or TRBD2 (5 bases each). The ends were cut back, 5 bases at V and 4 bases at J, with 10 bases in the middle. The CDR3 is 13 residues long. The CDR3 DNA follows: TGTGCCAGCAGTCTGCGAGGGGCAGATACGCAGTATTTT. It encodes CASSLRGADTQYF.

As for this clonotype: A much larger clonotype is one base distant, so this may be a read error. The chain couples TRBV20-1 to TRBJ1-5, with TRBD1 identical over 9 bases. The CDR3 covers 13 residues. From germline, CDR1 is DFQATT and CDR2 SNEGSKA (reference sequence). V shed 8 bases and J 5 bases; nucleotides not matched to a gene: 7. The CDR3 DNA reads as TGCAGTACTACAGGGGGCGGCGATCAGCCCCAGCATTTT. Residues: CSTTGGGDQPQHF.

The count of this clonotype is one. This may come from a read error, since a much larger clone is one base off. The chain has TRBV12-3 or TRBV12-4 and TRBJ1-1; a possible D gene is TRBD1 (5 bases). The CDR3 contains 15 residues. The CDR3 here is CTSSAWRGLNTEAFF. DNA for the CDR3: TGTACCAGCAGCGCCTGGAGGGGTCTGAACACTGAAGCTTTCTTT.

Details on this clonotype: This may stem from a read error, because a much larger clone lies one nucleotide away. The CDR3 reads CVSSGGGYEQYF. In nucleotides, the CDR3 is TGCGTCAGCAGCGGGGGAGGGTACGAGCAGTACTTC. This chain links TRBV5-1 with TRBJ2-7; 8 positions agree with TRBD2. This CDR3 has 12 amino acids. Germline loops: CDR1 SGHRS, CDR2 YFSETQ.

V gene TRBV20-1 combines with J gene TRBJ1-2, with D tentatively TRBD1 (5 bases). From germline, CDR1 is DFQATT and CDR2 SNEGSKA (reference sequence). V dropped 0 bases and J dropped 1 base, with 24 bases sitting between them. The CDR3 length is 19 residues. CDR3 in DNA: TGCAGTGCTAGAGATCCGAACCCCCTGGGACTTTCTCTTAACTATGGCTACACCTTC. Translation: CSARDPNPLGLSLNYGYTF.

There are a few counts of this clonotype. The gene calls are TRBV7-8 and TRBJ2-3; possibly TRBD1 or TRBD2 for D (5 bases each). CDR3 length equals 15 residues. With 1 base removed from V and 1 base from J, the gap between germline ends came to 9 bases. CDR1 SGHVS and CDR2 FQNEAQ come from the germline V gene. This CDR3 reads CASSLDGDRTDTQYF. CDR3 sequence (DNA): TGTGCCAGCAGCTTAGATGGGGACCGCACAGATACGCAGTATTTT.

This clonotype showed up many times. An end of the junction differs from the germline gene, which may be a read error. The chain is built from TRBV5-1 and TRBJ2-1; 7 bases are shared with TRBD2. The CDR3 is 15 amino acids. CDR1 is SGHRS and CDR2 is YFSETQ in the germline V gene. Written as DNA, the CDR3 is TGCGCCACCAGCGGGCGGGAGAGCTCCTACAATGAGCAGTTCTTC. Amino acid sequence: CATSGRESSYNEQFF.